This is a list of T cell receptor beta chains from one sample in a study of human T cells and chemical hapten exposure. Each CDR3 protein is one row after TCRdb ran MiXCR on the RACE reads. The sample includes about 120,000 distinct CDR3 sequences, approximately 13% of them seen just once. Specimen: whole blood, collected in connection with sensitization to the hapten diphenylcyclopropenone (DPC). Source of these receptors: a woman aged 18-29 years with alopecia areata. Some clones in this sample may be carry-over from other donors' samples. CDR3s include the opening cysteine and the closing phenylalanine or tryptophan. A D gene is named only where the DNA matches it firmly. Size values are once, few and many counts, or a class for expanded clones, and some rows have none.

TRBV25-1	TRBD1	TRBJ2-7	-	TGTGCCAGCAGTGATCTGGACAGGGAGACTCGGCAGTACTTC	CASSDLDRETRQYF
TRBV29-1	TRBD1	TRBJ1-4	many	TGCAGCGCAGTGACAGGGGTTACTGAAAAACTGTTTTTT	CSAVTGVTEKLFF
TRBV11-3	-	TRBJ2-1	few	TGTGCCAGCAGCTTAGACAGACGCAATGAGCAGTTCTTC	CASSLDRRNEQFF
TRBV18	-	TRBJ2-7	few	TGTGCCAGCTCACCACCGCACAGGTTAGGCGAGCAGTACTTC	CASSPPHRLGEQYF
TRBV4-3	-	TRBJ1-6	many	TGCGCCAGCAGCCAAGACTTGACAGCTGGTACTTCACCCCTCCACTTT	CASSQDLTAGTSPLHF
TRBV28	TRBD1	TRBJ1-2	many	TGTGCCAGCAGCAGACAGGGGGCGGAAGGATGCACCTTC	CASSRQGAEGCTF
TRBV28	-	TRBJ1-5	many	TGTGCCAGCAGTTCGAGAAAACATGGCAATCAGCCCCAGCATTTT	CASSSRKHGNQPQHF
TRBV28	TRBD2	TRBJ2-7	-	TGTGCCAGCAGTTTCGGGACTAGCGGGGGATATTACGAGCAGTACTTC	CASSFGTSGGYYEQYF
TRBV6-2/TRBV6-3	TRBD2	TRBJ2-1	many	TGTGCCAGCAGCCCTAGCGGGGAGACCCACAATGAGCAGTTCTTC	CASSPSGETHNEQFF
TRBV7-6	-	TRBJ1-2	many	TGTGCCAGCAGCTCAGGGTGGCACTATGGCTACACCTTC	CASSSGWHYGYTF
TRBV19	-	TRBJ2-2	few	TGTGCCAGTAGTATAGGATTCGGGGAGCTGTTTTTT	CASSIGFGELFF
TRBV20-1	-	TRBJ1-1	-	TGCAGTGCTAGAGATGGCCGGGATATGAACACTGAAGCTTTCTTT	CSARDGRDMNTEAFF
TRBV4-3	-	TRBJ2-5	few	TGCGCCAGCAGCCAAGATGGGCCAGGGGAGACAGAGACCCAGTACTTC	CASSQDGPGETETQYF
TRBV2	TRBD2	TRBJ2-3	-	TGTGCCAGCAGGGAGCGGGGATGGGGTACAGATACGCAGTATTTT	CASRERGWGTDTQYF
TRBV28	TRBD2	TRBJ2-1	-	TGTGCCAGCAGTACCCTAGCGGGGGGCCTGTGCAATGAGCAGTTCTTC	CASSTLAGGLCNEQFF
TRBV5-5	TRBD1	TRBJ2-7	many	TGTGCCAGCAAACCCGTATTGACAGGGGACTACGAGCAGTACTTC	CASKPVLTGDYEQYF
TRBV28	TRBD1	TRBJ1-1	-	TGTGTCAGCAGTTTGGATCAGGGGGGCACTGAAGCTTTCTTT	CVSSLDQGGTEAFF
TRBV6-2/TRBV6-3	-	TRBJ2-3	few	TGTGCCAGCAGCCCTGGGGGCCGGAGCACAGATACGCAGTATTTT	CASSPGGRSTDTQYF